One sample yielded the 27 T cell receptor beta chains listed below, sequenced in a study of T cells in localized non-small cell lung cancer. TCRdb's copy holds only in-frame clones and misses some; the assay was immunoSEQ multiplex PCR. The sample carries roughly 15,000 clones, 90% recorded once. The sample in question was peripheral blood mononuclear cells, obtained before any cancer treatment. The receptors shown here come from a woman aged 40-69 years with stage III lung adenocarcinoma.

This CDR3 is CASSEGQGSYGYTF. CDR3 bases: TGTGCCAGCAGTGAAGGACAGGGGAGCTATGGCTACACCTTC. This chain links TRBV2 with TRBJ1-2; TRBD1 agrees at 8 bases. CDR1 is SNHLY and CDR2 is FYNNEI in the germline V gene. Germline trimming cut 1 base from V and 4 bases from J; bases unmatched to any gene: 2. The CDR3 runs to 14 residues.

This chain connects TRBV11-2 to TRBJ1-5; tentative D call: TRBD1 (6 bases). This CDR3 region has 14 residues. V was cut by 3 bases and J by 7 bases, with 13 bases left in between. From germline, CDR1 is SGHAT and CDR2 FQNNGV. The CDR3 loop is CASSLGTNFQPQHF. Written as DNA, the CDR3 is TGTGCCAGCAGCTTGGGGACAAATTTCCAGCCCCAGCATTTT.

CDR3 nucleotides: TGTGCCAGCAGCCCCTCATATCTTAGCAAAGAGACCCAGTACTTC. This sequence encodes CASSPSYLSKETQYF. V gene TRBV4-2 combines with J gene TRBJ2-5, with unresolved D. Per germline, CDR1 LGHNA and CDR2 YNFKEQ. The CDR3 loop spans 15 amino acids. V lost 4 bases to trimming and J lost 3 bases, with 15 bases between them.

This chain joins TRBV2 and TRBJ1-2, with D uncertain. This CDR3 comprises 13 residues. CDR1 SNHLY and CDR2 FYNNEI come from the germline V gene. V gave up 7 bases and J gave up 8 bases, with 17 bases separating them. CDR3 sequence reads: CASTTPGIGGYTF. In DNA form, the CDR3 reads TGTGCCAGCACCACCCCGGGGATTGGGGGCTACACCTTC.

This clone was counted once. This chain's CDR3 is CASQLSGGREQYF. The CDR3, as DNA: TGTGCCAGCCAACTATCTGGAGGGCGGGAGCAGTACTTC. J is TRBJ2-7 and V is TRBV5-6; maybe TRBD2 (6 bases). The CDR3 has 13 amino acids. From germline, CDR1 is SGHDT and CDR2 YYEEEE. V was shortened by 7 bases and J by 7 bases, with 18 bases between the two germline ends.

The chain carries TRBV6-5 and TRBJ2-2; 7 bases map to TRBD2. The CDR3 is made up of 16 amino acids. Germline V gene sequence: CDR1 MNHEY, CDR2 SVGAGI. V gave up 0 bases and J gave up 4 bases; unmatched junction bases: 5. The CDR3 spells CASSYSGREGTGELFF. DNA of the CDR3: TGTGCCAGCAGTTACTCCGGCAGGGAGGGCACCGGGGAGCTGTTTTTT.

This rearrangement joins TRBV7-3 to TRBJ2-3, with TRBD1 matching over 10 bases. Trimming removed 4 bases from V and 5 bases from J; junction bases left unmatched: 3. CDR3 size: 14 residues. The germline V gene has CDR1 SGHTA and CDR2 FQGTGA. CDR3 loop: CASSSRTGGDTQYF. The CDR3 DNA is TGTGCCAGCAGCTCAAGGACAGGGGGAGATACGCAGTATTTT.

The rearrangement uses TRBV11-3 and TRBJ2-1; the D call may be TRBD1 or TRBD2 (5 bases each). Trimming shortened V by 1 base and J by 2 bases, and 9 bases separated the two germline ends. The CDR3 spans 15 residues. Germline CDR1 and CDR2: SGHNT and YENEEA. CDR3 region: CASSLGGETYNEQFF. Written as DNA, the CDR3 is TGTGCCAGCAGCTTAGGAGGGGAGACCTACAATGAGCAGTTCTTC.

This chain uses TRBV18 with TRBJ1-3, with no clear D. This CDR3 is 15 amino acids long. Germline V gene data show CDR1 as KGHSH and CDR2 as LQKENI. Between the trimmed V and J ends, which lost 5 bases and 8 bases, there was a span of 19 bases. CDR3 nucleotide sequence: TGTGCCAGCTCATCTAATTCTGGACTCGCAGACACCATATATTTT. Encoded protein: CASSSNSGLADTIYF. The full variable domain, in which reference TRBV18 and TRBJ1-3 provide the parts outside the CDR3, is NAGVMQNPRHLVRRRGQEARLRCSPMKGHSHVYWYRQLPEEGLKFMVYLQKENIIDESGMPKERFSAEFPKEGPSILRIQQVVRGDSAAYFCASSSNSGLADTIYFGEGSWLTVV.

In nucleotides, the CDR3 is TGTGCCAGCAGTTTCTGGGACAGGGGAAGGGAGACCCAGTACTTC. As protein: CASSFWDRGRETQYF. This rearrangement joins TRBV27 to TRBJ2-5, with 10 bases matching TRBD1. V was clipped by 3 bases and J by 5 bases; unmatched bases: 6. CDR3 length: 15 residues. Germline CDR1 reads MNHEY; CDR2 reads SMNVEV (reference sequence).

The chain uses TRBV7-2 and TRBJ1-4; the D is unclear. CDR3 size: 14 residues. Trimming removed 5 bases from V and 7 bases from J, with 14 bases in between. Germline CDR1 and CDR2: SGHTA and FQGNSA. The CDR3 protein is CASSRTARSEKLFF. Here the CDR3 DNA reads TGTGCCAGCAGCCGGACGGCCCGAAGTGAAAAACTGTTTTTT.

The chain is built from TRBV7-9 and TRBJ2-3; D is perhaps TRBD1 (5 bases). CDR3 size: 13 residues. V lost 5 bases to trimming and J lost 4 bases, with 10 bases between them. Germline V gives CDR1 SEHNR, CDR2 FQNEAQ (reference sequence). The DNA for the CDR3 is TGTGCCAGCAGCCGATCGACAGCAGATACGCAGTATTTT. Amino acid sequence: CASSRSTADTQYF.

The chain couples TRBV5-1 to TRBJ2-7; D may be TRBD1 (6 bases). With 6 bases removed from V and 2 bases from J, the gap between germline ends came to 15 bases. Germline V lookup: CDR1 SGHRS, CDR2 YFSETQ. This CDR3 is built from 14 residues. CDR3 nucleotides: TGCGCCAGCAAGAGGACAGCTGTTACCTACGAGCAGTACTTC. Translation gives CASKRTAVTYEQYF.

The gene calls are TRBV9 and TRBJ2-1; 7 nucleotides agree with TRBD1. V dropped 3 bases and J dropped 7; count of bases not matched to a gene: 7. The V gene's germline CDR1 is SGDLS and CDR2 YYNGEE. The CDR3 consists of 14 residues. This chain's CDR3 is CASSGGGWGNEQFF. Here the CDR3 DNA reads TGTGCCAGCAGCGGAGGGGGCTGGGGGAATGAGCAGTTCTTC.

The chain recombines TRBV11-3 with TRBJ2-1; 10 nucleotides match TRBD2. This CDR3 is 17 amino acids long. V trimming: 4 bases; J trimming: 6 bases; junction bases outside the gene matches: 12. Germline V lookup: CDR1 SGHNT, CDR2 YENEEA. Written as DNA, the CDR3 is TGTGCCAGCAGCTCTCTAAGGGCTAGCGGGAGTATCAATGAGCAGTTCTTC. Amino acid sequence: CASSSLRASGSINEQFF.

The chain has TRBV30 and TRBJ2-5, with 10 positions matching TRBD2. The CDR3 sequence is 15 residues long. Germline V CDR1 and CDR2: GTSNPN, SVGIG (reference sequence). Trimming removed 0 bases from V and 2 bases from J; junction bases left unmatched: 3. CDR3 in amino acids: CAWSVFSGGQETQYF. CDR3 nucleotides: TGTGCCTGGAGTGTGTTTAGCGGGGGGCAAGAGACCCAGTACTTC.

The J gene is TRBJ2-7, the V gene TRBV5-1; 9 bases align to TRBD2. CDR1 is SGHRS and CDR2 is YFSETQ in the germline V gene. J was trimmed by 4 bases and V by 2 bases; bases with no gene match: 7. This CDR3 has 15 amino acids. This CDR3 reads CASSLAGGLRYEQYF. CDR3 DNA sequence: TGCGCCAGCAGCTTAGCGGGGGGCCTTAGATACGAGCAGTACTTC.

The count of this clone is one. The chain employs TRBV30 and TRBJ1-5; no clear D gene. The CDR3 runs to 13 residues. Germline loops: CDR1 GTSNPN, CDR2 SVGIG (reference sequence). Trimming cost V 2 bases and J 4 bases, with 9 bases left between them. The CDR3 nucleotides are TGTGCCTGGAGTAGGGCGGCTAATCAGCCCCAGCATTTT. Protein: CAWSRAANQPQHF.

V usage is TRBV5-4 and J usage is TRBJ2-2; D call uncertain. V lost 3 bases and J 4 bases, leaving 16 bases between the germline ends. CDR1 and CDR2 (germline): SGHNT, YYREEE (reference sequence). This CDR3 is 16 amino acids long. CDR3: CASSSTQSRGTGELFF. In DNA form, the CDR3 reads TGTGCCAGCAGCTCCACTCAGTCCCGAGGCACCGGGGAGCTGTTTTTT.

The chain carries TRBV9 and TRBJ2-1; tentatively, D is TRBD2 (6 bases). This CDR3 region has 16 residues. V was pared by 0 bases and J by 10 bases, with 20 bases between. The germline V gene has CDR1 SGDLS and CDR2 YYNGEE. The CDR3 loop reads CASSVDPRRAGSEQFF. In DNA, the CDR3 is TGTGCCAGCAGCGTAGACCCCCGGAGGGCCGGGAGCGAGCAGTTCTTC.

The genes are TRBV5-6 and TRBJ2-7; possible D gene TRBD1, 6 bases. CDR3 size: 15 residues. Germline CDR1 and CDR2: SGHDT and YYEEEE. V was shortened by 3 bases and J by 2 bases, with 15 bases between the two germline ends. The CDR3 DNA sequence: TGTGCCAGCAGCTCGTCCCCCCGGACAGCCTACGAGCAGTACTTC. Translating gives CASSSSPRTAYEQYF. Filled out from reference TRBV5-6 and TRBJ2-7, the complete variable domain reads DAGVTQSPTHLIKTRGQQVTLRCSPKSGHDTVSWYQQALGQGPQFIFQYYEEEERQRGNFPDRFSGHQFPNYSSELNVNALLLGDSALYLCASSSSPRTAYEQYFGPGTRLTVT.

This clone was counted between two and nine times. The chain uses TRBV28 and TRBJ1-1; 9 bases map to TRBD1. This CDR3 has 13 residues. V was clipped by 3 bases and J by 4 bases; unmatched bases: 0. Germline CDR1 MDHEN, CDR2 SYDVKM. As DNA, the CDR3 is TGTGCCAGCAGTTTGACAGGGGGCACTGAAGCTTTCTTT. It yields the protein CASSLTGGTEAFF.

The V call is TRBV7-3, the J call TRBJ1-1, with D unclear. Per the germline V gene, CDR1 is SGHTA and CDR2 is FQGTGA. Trimming left V 2 bases short and J 6 bases short, with 10 bases between. CDR3 length equals 13 residues. The CDR3 sequence: CASSLAPGPEAFF. As DNA, the CDR3 is TGTGCCAGCAGCTTAGCACCTGGCCCTGAAGCTTTCTTT.

The chain links TRBV5-1 to TRBJ1-6; TRBD1 agrees at 7 bases. Trimming took 4 bases from V and 9 from J; bases not matched to a gene: 7. CDR3 size: 14 residues. CDR1 is SGHRS, CDR2 YFSETQ, per germline. The CDR3 region is CASSPGTEASPLHF. In nucleotides, the CDR3 is TGCGCCAGCAGCCCCGGGACAGAAGCTTCACCCCTCCACTTT.

J is TRBJ1-6 and V is TRBV5-1, with D possibly matching TRBD1 (5 bases). The V gene lost 1 base and the J gene lost 7 bases, with 15 bases spanning the gap. The CDR3 spans 16 residues. The germline gives CDR1 SGHRS, CDR2 YFSETQ. The DNA of the CDR3 is TGCGCCAGCAGCTTGTCGGGCCAGGGTCCCAATTCACCCCTCCACTTT. Translation: CASSLSGQGPNSPLHF.

This chain connects TRBV4-3 to TRBJ2-1; D not certain. This CDR3 is built from 13 residues. Trimming cost V 0 bases and J 4 bases, with 4 bases left between them. From germline, CDR1 is LGHNA and CDR2 YSLEER. The CDR3 reads CASSQDLYNEQFF. DNA for the CDR3: TGCGCCAGCAGCCAAGATCTTTACAATGAGCAGTTCTTC.

This sequence joins TRBV2 and TRBJ1-3; possibly TRBD1 for D (6 bases). The germline CDR1 and CDR2 sequences are SNHLY and FYNNEI. The ends were cut back, 6 bases at V and 1 base at J, with 13 bases in the middle. CDR3 size: 15 residues. CDR3 region: CASRAQGTSGNTIYF. The CDR3 DNA reads TGTGCCAGCAGGGCTCAGGGGACGTCTGGAAACACCATATATTTT.